This is a list of T cell receptor beta chains from one sample in a study of T-cell memory formation after mild COVID-19. TCRdb reprocessed the 5' RACE reads via MiXCR and lists one record per CDR3 protein. In the table there are 250,000 to 400,000 distinct CDR3 sequences, more than 13% of which are singletons. Sequenced input: PBMCs or a T cell subset sorted from them (not recorded which). The receptors were sampled from a man aged 18 to 29 who had mild COVID-19 (a few samples of this study predate the infection). Cell type and time point are not known. Each CDR3 is given with its conserved first and last residue.

cdr3_length	v_call	j_call	cdr3_aa
16	TRBV12-3/TRBV12-4	TRBJ2-3	CASRHSGERPTDTQYF
16	TRBV6-2/TRBV6-3	TRBJ1-2	CASSYREGYANYGYTF
14	TRBV6-4	TRBJ1-1	CASSEAGPNTEAFF
17	TRBV7-8	TRBJ2-2	CASSVWDRGPGTGELFF
16	TRBV7-2	TRBJ2-3	CASSTRTSGRPDTQYF
13	TRBV20-1	TRBJ1-2	CSARAGELYGYTF
13	TRBV7-9	TRBJ1-1	CASSSRRGPEAFF
14	TRBV18	TRBJ2-3	CASSAPGGTDTQYF
14	TRBV7-9	TRBJ2-7	CASRPKTGGYEQYF
14	TRBV7-3	TRBJ2-1	CASSFGLAGGEQFF
16	TRBV24-1	TRBJ2-3	CATSDFGTGDADTQYF
16	TRBV4-1	TRBJ1-2	CASSQSGQGDPRGYTF
16	TRBV3-1	TRBJ2-3	CASSQGGGLGKDTQYF
14	TRBV6-5	TRBJ2-7	CASSYSSRIYEQYF
12	TRBV19	TRBJ1-1	CASSIGRAEAFF
16	TRBV5-1	TRBJ2-2	CASSPRQGRDTGELFF
14	TRBV11-2	TRBJ2-7	CAGSAGANSYEQYF
13	TRBV29-1	TRBJ1-2	CSVEARGVYGYTF
15	TRBV4-1	TRBJ2-3	CASSPGPFPTDTQYF
15	TRBV29-1	TRBJ2-7	CSVGGRTPGQGVQYF
16	TRBV18	TRBJ1-4	CASSPLADRRNEKLFF
11	TRBV29-1	TRBJ2-7	CSVRTTYEQYF
15	TRBV12-3/TRBV12-4	TRBJ2-3	CASSLAGGFKDTQYF
13	TRBV29-1	TRBJ1-5	CSVESGGNQPQHF
18	TRBV6-2/TRBV6-3	TRBJ1-2	CASSYPVPRLEQSYGYTF
19	TRBV5-1	TRBJ2-3	CASSIETGQLTSRTDTQYF
18	TRBV4-1	TRBJ2-3	CASSQAGAGTGLTDTQYF
16	TRBV7-2	TRBJ2-5	CASSLDPRGLRETQYF
12	TRBV12-3/TRBV12-4	TRBJ2-3	CASSLGGEVEYF
14	TRBV6-2/TRBV6-3	TRBJ2-3	CASSPGLALDTQYF
14	TRBV11-2	TRBJ2-5	CASSLCTSQETQYF
15	TRBV7-7	TRBJ2-2	CASSPRSSSAGELFF
14	TRBV4-2	TRBJ2-1	CASSQDQVAREQFF
15	TRBV7-2	TRBJ2-5	CASSLASSNRETQYF
16	TRBV12-3/TRBV12-4	TRBJ2-2	CASSLNRGPHTGELFF
16	TRBV6-2/TRBV6-3	TRBJ1-5	CASSYPPGESGQPQHF
13	TRBV7-3	TRBJ2-3	CASSRLAPDTQYF
14	TRBV2	TRBJ1-1	CASTATGANTEAFF
16	TRBV4-1	TRBJ1-1	CASSQALGQGFTEAFF
13	TRBV24-1	TRBJ2-1	CATSRQGGDEQFF
13	TRBV7-6	TRBJ2-5	CASSSRRGETQYF
15	TRBV4-1	TRBJ1-2	CASSQAGKGSYGYTF
16	TRBV7-9	TRBJ1-2	CASSSPPRQAPYGYTF
15	TRBV4-1	TRBJ1-2	CASSQEGTGADGYTF
13	TRBV5-1	TRBJ1-1	CASSTGGDTEAFF
14	TRBV11-3	TRBJ2-2	CASSLNSDTGELFF
16	TRBV5-1	TRBJ2-3	CASSWGTAIHPDTQYF
14	TRBV11-3	TRBJ1-1	CASSSTGRNTEAFF
17	TRBV5-1	TRBJ2-7	CASSSNSRGTTTYEQYF